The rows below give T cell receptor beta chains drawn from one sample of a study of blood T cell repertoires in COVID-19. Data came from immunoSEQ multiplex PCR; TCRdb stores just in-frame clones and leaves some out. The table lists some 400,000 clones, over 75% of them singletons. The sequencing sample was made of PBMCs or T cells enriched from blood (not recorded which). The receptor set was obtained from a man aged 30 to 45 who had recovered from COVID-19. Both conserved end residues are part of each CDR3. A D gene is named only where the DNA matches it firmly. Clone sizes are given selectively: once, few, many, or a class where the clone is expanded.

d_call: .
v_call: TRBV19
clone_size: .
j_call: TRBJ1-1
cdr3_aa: CASSTTVLNTEAFF
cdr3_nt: TGTGCCAGTAGTACCACAGTATTGAACACTGAAGCTTTCTTT

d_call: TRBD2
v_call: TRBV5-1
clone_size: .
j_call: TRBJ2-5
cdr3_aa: CASSLTLAGGQETQYF
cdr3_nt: TGCGCCAGCAGCCTGACTCTAGCGGGGGGCCAAGAGACCCAGTACTTC

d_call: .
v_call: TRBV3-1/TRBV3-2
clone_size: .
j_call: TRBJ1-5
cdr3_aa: CASSRISGGPQHF
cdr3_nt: TGTGCCAGCAGCAGGATCTCCGGGGGGCCCCAGCATTTT

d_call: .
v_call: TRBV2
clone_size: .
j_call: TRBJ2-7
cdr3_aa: CASSEAGQGMTYEQYF
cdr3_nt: TGTGCCAGCAGTGAAGCAGGCCAGGGGATGACCTACGAGCAGTACTTC

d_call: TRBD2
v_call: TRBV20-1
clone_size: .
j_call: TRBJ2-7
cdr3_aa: CSASAAGVSASYEQYF
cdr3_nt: TGCAGTGCTAGTGCAGCGGGGGTCTCCGCCTCCTACGAGCAGTACTTC

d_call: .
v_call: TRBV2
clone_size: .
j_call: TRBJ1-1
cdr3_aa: CASRLEDTEAFF
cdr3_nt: TGTGCCAGCAGACTTGAAGACACTGAAGCTTTCTTT

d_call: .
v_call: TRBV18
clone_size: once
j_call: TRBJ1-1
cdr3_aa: CASSARGAGTEAFF
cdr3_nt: TGTGCCAGCTCAGCAAGGGGAGCGGGGACTGAAGCTTTCTTT

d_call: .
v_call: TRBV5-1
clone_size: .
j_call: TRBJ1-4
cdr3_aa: CASSPGLINEKLFF
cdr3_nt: TGCGCCAGCAGCCCGGGACTAATCAATGAAAAACTGTTTTTT

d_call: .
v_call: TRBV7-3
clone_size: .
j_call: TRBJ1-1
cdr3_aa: CASSLEMDTEAFF
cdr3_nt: TGTGCCAGCAGCTTGGAGATGGACACTGAAGCTTTCTTT

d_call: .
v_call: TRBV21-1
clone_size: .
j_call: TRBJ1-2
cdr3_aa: CASSKGQGSYGYTF
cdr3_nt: TGTGCCAGCAGCAAGGGACAGGGGAGTTATGGCTACACCTTC

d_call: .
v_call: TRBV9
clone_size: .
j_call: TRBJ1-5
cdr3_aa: CASSPDTGGRGPQHF
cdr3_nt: TGTGCCAGCAGCCCCGATACGGGGGGGCGGGGGCCCCAGCATTTT

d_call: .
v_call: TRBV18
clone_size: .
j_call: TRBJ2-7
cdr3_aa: CASSPPGGPYEQYF
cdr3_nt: TGTGCCAGCTCACCACCTGGAGGTCCCTACGAGCAGTACTTC

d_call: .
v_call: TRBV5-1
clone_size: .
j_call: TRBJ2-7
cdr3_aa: CASSLVGALLAEQYF
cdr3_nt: TGCGCCAGCAGCTTGGTGGGGGCCCTTCTTGCCGAGCAGTACTTC

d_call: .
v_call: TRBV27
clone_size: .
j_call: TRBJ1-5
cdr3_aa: CASSLGPARARSNQPQHF
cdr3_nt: TGTGCCAGCAGTTTAGGGCCCGCCAGGGCAAGGAGCAATCAGCCCCAGCATTTT

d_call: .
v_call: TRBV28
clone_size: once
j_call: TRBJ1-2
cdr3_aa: CASSLYEGPGYTF
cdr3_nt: TGTGCCAGCAGCCTATATGAGGGCCCTGGCTACACCTTC

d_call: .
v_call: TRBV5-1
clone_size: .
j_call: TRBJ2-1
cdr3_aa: CASSSDSGSYNEQFF
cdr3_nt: TGCGCCAGCAGCTCGGACTCTGGCTCCTACAATGAGCAGTTCTTC

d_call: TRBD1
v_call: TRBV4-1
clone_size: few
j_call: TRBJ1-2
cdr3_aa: CASSQIGQGHHGYTF
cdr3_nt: TGCGCCAGCAGCCAAATCGGACAGGGTCACCATGGCTACACCTTC

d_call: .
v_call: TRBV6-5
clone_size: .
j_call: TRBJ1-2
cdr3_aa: CASSYPGAGGYGYTF
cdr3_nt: TGTGCCAGCAGTTACCCAGGGGCCGGAGGATATGGCTACACCTTC

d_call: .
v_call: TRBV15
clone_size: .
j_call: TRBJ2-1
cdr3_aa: CATSPHITGNEQFF
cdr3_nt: TGTGCCACCAGCCCGCACATAACGGGCAATGAGCAGTTCTTC

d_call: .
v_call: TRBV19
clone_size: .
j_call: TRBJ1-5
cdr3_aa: CASTQGINQPQHF
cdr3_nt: TGTGCCAGTACCCAGGGTATCAATCAGCCCCAGCATTTT

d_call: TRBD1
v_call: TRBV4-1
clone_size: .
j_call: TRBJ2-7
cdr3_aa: CASSQGQGGTYEQYF
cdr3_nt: TGCGCCAGCAGCCAAGGACAGGGGGGCACCTACGAGCAGTACTTC

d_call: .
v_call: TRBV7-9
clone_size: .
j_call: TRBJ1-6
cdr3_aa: CASSYREENSPLHF
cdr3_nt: TGTGCCAGCAGCTATAGGGAGGAAAATTCACCCCTCCACTTT